This T cell receptor beta chain is drawn from a study of CD8 T cells in ankylosing spondylitis. Regarding the study as a whole: The study identified a TCR beta motif of under ten highly homologous variants that appeared characteristic of ankylosing spondylitis blood. Disease-linked clones reportedly showed significant enrichment in matched ankylosing spondylitis synovial fluid.

The CDR3 has 13 amino acids. The V gene lost 4 bases and the J gene lost 2 bases, with 7 bases spanning the gap. Looked up from germline, CDR1 is MNHEY and CDR2 is SMNVEV (reference sequence). By quantitative 5'-RACE with molecular barcodes, the TCR beta libraries were made. TCRdb reprocessed the 5' RACE reads via MiXCR and lists one record per CDR3 protein. Of around 220,000 distinct CDR3 sequences in the sample, around 20% were seen once. This clonotype was counted only a few times. Its antigen is currently unknown. The chain links TRBV27 to TRBJ2-3; a weak D match, TRBD2 (5 bases). The source material was blood, either unsorted or a sorted T cell fraction (not recorded which). The TCR comes from a male donor with ankylosing spondylitis. CDR3 sequence reads: CASSSADTDTQYF. As DNA, the CDR3 is TGTGCCAGCAGTTCAGCGGACACAGATACGCAGTATTTT.